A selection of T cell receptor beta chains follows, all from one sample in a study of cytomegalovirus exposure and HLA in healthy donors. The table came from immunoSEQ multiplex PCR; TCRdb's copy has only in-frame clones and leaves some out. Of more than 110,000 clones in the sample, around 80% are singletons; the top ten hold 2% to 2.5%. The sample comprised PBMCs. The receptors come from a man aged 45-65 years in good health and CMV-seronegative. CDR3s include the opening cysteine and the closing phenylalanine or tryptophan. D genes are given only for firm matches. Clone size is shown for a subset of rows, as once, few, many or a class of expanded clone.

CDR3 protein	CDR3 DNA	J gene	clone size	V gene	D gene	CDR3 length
CASSPRTADEAFF	TGTGCCAGCTCACCACGAACAGCTGACGAAGCTTTCTTT	TRBJ1-1	NA	TRBV18	NA	13
CASSWDIGHTGELFF	TGTGCCAGCAGCTGGGACATAGGACACACCGGGGAGCTGTTTTTT	TRBJ2-2	NA	TRBV5-6	NA	15
CASSGEAAYEQYF	TGTGCCAGCAGTGGGGAAGCGGCCTACGAGCAGTACTTC	TRBJ2-7	NA	TRBV6-1	NA	13
CASSLVQGSMGEQFF	TGCGCCAGCAGCTTGGTCCAGGGGAGTATGGGTGAGCAGTTCTTC	TRBJ2-1	NA	TRBV5-1	NA	15
CASSEQGDTEAFF	TGCGCCAGCAGTGAGCAGGGCGACACTGAAGCTTTCTTT	TRBJ1-1	NA	TRBV10-2	NA	13
CASSPGQGATNEKLFF	TGCGCCAGCAGCCCCGGACAGGGGGCAACTAATGAAAAACTGTTTTTT	TRBJ1-4	NA	TRBV5-1	TRBD1	16
CASSIHAGTDNYEQYF	TGTGCCAGTAGTATTCATGCCGGGACAGATAACTACGAGCAGTACTTC	TRBJ2-7	once	TRBV19	TRBD1	16
CASSSDRALAGDTQYF	TGCGCCAGCAGCTCCGACAGGGCCTTAGCCGGAGATACGCAGTATTTT	TRBJ2-3	NA	TRBV5-1	TRBD1	16
CASSLVVAGRYEQYF	TGTGCCAGCAGCTTAGTGGTAGCGGGTCGGTACGAGCAGTACTTC	TRBJ2-7	NA	TRBV7-9	TRBD2	15
CASSVSGTRSYEQYF	TGTGCCAGCAGCGTTAGCGGAACCCGCTCCTACGAGCAGTACTTC	TRBJ2-7	NA	TRBV7-9	NA	15
CASSASGSYEQYF	TGCGCCAGCAGTGCCTCGGGCTCCTACGAGCAGTACTTC	TRBJ2-7	few	TRBV10-1	NA	13
CASSGAPTYEQYF	TGTGCCAGTAGTGGGGCCCCGACCTACGAGCAGTACTTC	TRBJ2-7	few	TRBV19	NA	13
CASSATPGQGNEKLFF	TGTGCCAGCAGCGCTACCCCGGGACAGGGGAATGAAAAACTGTTTTTT	TRBJ1-4	NA	TRBV9	TRBD1	16
CASSEAGNYGYTF	TGTGCCAGCAGTGAAGCCGGTAACTATGGCTACACCTTC	TRBJ1-2	NA	TRBV2	NA	13
CASSPPGRAKNIQYF	TGTGCCAGCTCACCACCTGGCAGGGCCAAAAACATTCAGTACTTC	TRBJ2-4	NA	TRBV18	NA	15
CASSLGQGANQPQHF	TGCGCCAGCAGCTTAGGTCAGGGTGCCAATCAGCCCCAGCATTTT	TRBJ1-5	NA	TRBV5-1	NA	15
CASSTRDTANYGYTF	TGCGCCAGCAGCACTCGGGACACTGCTAACTATGGCTACACCTTC	TRBJ1-2	NA	TRBV5-1	NA	15
CASSLGGTGGRQPQHF	TGTGCCAGCAGCTTAGGCGGGACAGGGGGCAGGCAGCCCCAGCATTTT	TRBJ1-5	NA	TRBV13	TRBD1	16
CAWSPSGTGDYEQYF	TGTGCCTGGAGCCCCTCCGGGACAGGGGACTACGAGCAGTACTTC	TRBJ2-7	NA	TRBV30	TRBD1	15
CASSSNKDWPYGYTF	TGTGCCAGCAGTTCGAACAAGGACTGGCCCTATGGCTACACCTTC	TRBJ1-2	few	TRBV6-6	NA	15
CASSPGQDTEAFF	TGTGCCAGCTCTCCGGGACAGGACACTGAAGCTTTCTTT	TRBJ1-1	NA	TRBV18	TRBD1	13
CASSLPGRSGTDTQYF	TGTGCCAGCAGCCTTCCTGGGAGGAGCGGCACAGATACGCAGTATTTT	TRBJ2-3	NA	TRBV5-4	NA	16
CASGQEPRGNYGYTF	TGTGCTAGTGGTCAAGAGCCCAGGGGGAACTATGGCTACACCTTC	TRBJ1-2	NA	TRBV12-5	TRBD1	15
CASSPRTSGSQPYNEQFF	TGTGCCAGCAGCCCCAGGACTAGCGGGAGTCAGCCCTACAATGAGCAGTTCTTC	TRBJ2-1	NA	TRBV7-3	TRBD2	18
CASSSLGTGVNEKLFF	TGTGCCAGCAGTTCCCTCGGGACAGGGGTAAATGAAAAACTGTTTTTT	TRBJ1-4	NA	TRBV28	TRBD1	16
CASSYSLDSSGYTF	TGTGCCAGCAGTTACTCCCTGGACAGTTCAGGCTACACCTTC	TRBJ1-2	NA	TRBV6-6	NA	14
CASSIGGAGGPYSTDTQYF	TGTGCCAGTAGTATAGGTGGAGCGGGGGGCCCATATAGCACAGATACGCAGTATTTT	TRBJ2-3	NA	TRBV19	TRBD2	19
CSVEPVLYSGANVLTF	TGCAGCGTTGAACCGGTCCTGTACTCTGGGGCCAACGTCCTGACTTTC	TRBJ2-6	NA	TRBV29-1	NA	16
CASSRDRVSTEAFF	TGTGCCAGCAGCCGGGACAGGGTGTCCACTGAAGCTTTCTTT	TRBJ1-1	NA	TRBV11-2	TRBD1	14
CASSRNQGSGNEKLFF	TGTGCCAGCAGCCGCAACCAGGGCAGTGGGAATGAAAAACTGTTTTTT	TRBJ1-4	NA	TRBV14	NA	16
CASSPTVGDSPLHF	TGTGCCAGCAGCCCAACCGTCGGGGATTCACCCCTCCACTTT	TRBJ1-6	NA	TRBV7-8	NA	14
CASSYYQGGEVAQHF	TGTGCCAGCAGCTATTACCAGGGGGGAGAGGTGGCCCAGCATTTT	TRBJ1-5	NA	TRBV7-9	TRBD1	15
CASSLGTGGETQYF	TGTGCCAGCAGCTTGGGGACAGGGGGAGAGACCCAGTACTTC	TRBJ2-5	NA	TRBV7-3	TRBD1	14
CASSLGTVRGNTIYF	TGTGCCAGCAGCTTGGGGACAGTGCGTGGAAACACCATATATTTT	TRBJ1-3	NA	TRBV7-9	TRBD1	15
CSAPVDTQYF	TGCAGTGCCCCGGTAGATACGCAGTATTTT	TRBJ2-3	NA	TRBV20-1	NA	10
CASSGTLLNQPQHF	TGTGCCAGCAGTGGGACACTGCTTAATCAGCCCCAGCATTTT	TRBJ1-5	NA	TRBV2	NA	14
CASSVEGADGYTF	TGTGCCAGCAGTGTGGAGGGGGCGGATGGCTACACCTTC	TRBJ1-2	once	TRBV6-1	TRBD1	13
CASSLGGAPGGTEAFF	TGCGCCAGCAGCTTGGGAGGGGCCCCGGGGGGCACTGAAGCTTTCTTT	TRBJ1-1	NA	TRBV5-1	NA	16
CASSEHWVRGQGEQFF	TGCGCCAGCAGCGAACACTGGGTGCGGGGACAGGGTGAGCAGTTCTTC	TRBJ2-1	NA	TRBV4-1	TRBD1	16
CASSVGGGGSYEQYF	TGTGCCAGCAGTGTGGGGGGGGGCGGGTCCTACGAGCAGTACTTC	TRBJ2-7	NA	TRBV6-1	NA	15
CASSSQRGSEKLFF	TGTGCCAGCAGCTCCCAAAGGGGTAGTGAAAAACTGTTTTTT	TRBJ1-4	NA	TRBV7-2	NA	14
CASSPLFATNEKLFF	TGTGCCAGCAGCCCTCTCTTCGCAACTAATGAAAAACTGTTTTTT	TRBJ1-4	NA	TRBV7-8	NA	15
CASSLHTSGRGEQFF	TGTGCCAGCAGCTTGCACACTAGCGGGAGAGGCGAGCAGTTCTTC	TRBJ2-1	NA	TRBV5-4	TRBD2	15
CASSLGGGKNIQYF	TGTGCCAGCAGTTTGGGAGGGGGCAAAAACATTCAGTACTTC	TRBJ2-4	NA	TRBV28	NA	14
CASSPPGGRLQEQYF	TGTGCCAGCAGCCCGCCGGGCGGGAGGCTTCAGGAGCAGTACTTC	TRBJ2-7	NA	TRBV5-4	TRBD2	15
CASSHLATSGSYNEQFF	TGTGCCAGCAGCCACCTGGCGACTAGCGGCTCCTACAATGAGCAGTTCTTC	TRBJ2-1	NA	TRBV5-4	TRBD2	17
CASSFRQIYNEQFF	TGTGCCAGCAGCTTCCGCCAGATATACAATGAGCAGTTCTTC	TRBJ2-1	NA	TRBV11-2	NA	14
CASREITSSTDTQYF	TGTGCCAGCAGGGAGATTACTTCGAGCACAGATACGCAGTATTTT	TRBJ2-3	once	TRBV11-2	NA	15